The 28 T cell receptor beta chains in this list originate from one sample, sequenced in a study of cytomegalovirus exposure and HLA in healthy donors. PCR employed 60 Vbeta and 13 Jbeta primers. Assay used: immunoSEQ multiplex PCR; TCRdb lists only in-frame clones, some missing. The sample lists about 140,000 clones, roughly 80% occurring once. The sample comprised PBMCs. Receptors were obtained from a man aged 40-49 years in good health and CMV-seronegative.

The chain is built from TRBV5-8 and TRBJ1-5; 11 bases agree with TRBD1. The germline gives CDR1 SGHTS, CDR2 YDEGEE. V shed 2 bases and J 5 bases; nucleotides not matched to a gene: 6. This CDR3 has 16 amino acids. This CDR3 reads CASSLGQGARYQPQHF. Written as DNA, the CDR3 is TGTGCCAGCAGCTTAGGACAGGGGGCCAGGTATCAGCCCCAGCATTTT.

J is TRBJ1-2 and V is TRBV5-4; 11 bases agree with TRBD1. The V gene's germline CDR1 is SGHNT and CDR2 YYREEE (reference sequence). After removal of 7 bases from V and 7 bases from J, the junction contained 12 bases not matched to a gene. The length of the CDR3 is 15 residues. The CDR3 bases are TGTGCCAGCTCCCTGTCGGGACAGGGGGGACGTGGCTACACCTTC. This codes for CASSLSGQGGRGYTF.

The chain carries TRBV21-1 and TRBJ2-1; the table's TRBD1 call for D was not verified on the DNA. TRBV21-1 is a pseudogene. The CDR3 loop spans 15 amino acids. CDR3 nucleotide sequence: TGTGCCAGCAGCAAGGGGACAGGGGGAATTAATGAGCAGTTCTTC. Amino acid sequence: CASSKGTGGINEQFF.

The rearrangement joins TRBV9 to TRBJ1-1; 7 bases match TRBD1. The junction had 8 bases not matched to a gene; V was cut back by 4 bases and J by 11 bases. The CDR3 extends over 12 amino acids. Germline V gene data show CDR1 as SGDLS and CDR2 as YYNGEE. CDR3 protein: CASSRKTGWAFF. DNA for the CDR3: TGTGCCAGCAGCCGAAAGACAGGGTGGGCTTTCTTT.

The gene calls are TRBV6-5 and TRBJ2-7; 8 nucleotides line up with TRBD1. This CDR3 has 15 residues. The germline CDR1 and CDR2 sequences are MNHEY and SVGAGI. Trimming at V came to 6 bases and at J to 7 bases, leaving 14 bases not matched to a gene. In DNA form, the CDR3 reads TGTGCCAGCAGGCCCGACAGGGGCCTCCCGGGGGAGCAGTACTTC. It codes for CASRPDRGLPGEQYF.

Only a few counts were recorded for this clone. The chain is built from TRBV10-2 and TRBJ2-7, with 7 bases that match TRBD1. The CDR3 contains 15 residues. V dropped 0 bases and J dropped 2; count of bases not matched to a gene: 4. CDR1 and CDR2 from the germline V gene are WSHSY and SAAADI. The CDR3 DNA reads TGCGCCAGCAGTGAGTCCCTCCAGGGGGCCTACGAGCAGTACTTC. Encoded protein: CASSESLQGAYEQYF.

The count of this clone is one. The chain carries TRBV2 and TRBJ1-6; 7 positions agree with TRBD1. V shed 1 base and J 6 bases; nucleotides not matched to a gene: 6. The CDR3 runs 16 residues. Germline V lookup: CDR1 SNHLY, CDR2 FYNNEI. The CDR3 loop reads CASSEEGQAGNSPLHF. The CDR3 DNA reads TGTGCCAGCAGTGAAGAAGGACAGGCTGGTAATTCACCCCTCCACTTT.

The chain is built from TRBV7-9 and TRBJ2-7; D is perhaps TRBD1 (6 bases). Deletions cut 5 bases from V and 2 bases from J, with 13 bases between. Germline values: CDR1 SEHNR, CDR2 FQNEAQ (reference sequence). The CDR3 is 14 amino acids. The CDR3 sequence is CASSVDSRPYEQYF. For the CDR3, the DNA is TGTGCCAGCAGCGTGGACAGCCGCCCCTACGAGCAGTACTTC.

The genes are TRBV11-3 and TRBJ2-3, with 7 bases fitting TRBD1. Trimming removed 3 bases from V and 6 bases from J; junction bases left unmatched: 12. The germline gives CDR1 SGHNT, CDR2 YENEEA. The CDR3 loop spans 16 amino acids. The CDR3 DNA is TGTGCCAGCAGCTTGGGACAGCCCTTCCAAGAGGATACGCAGTATTTT. Translation gives CASSLGQPFQEDTQYF. The whole variable domain, filled in from reference TRBV11-3 and TRBJ2-3, reads EAGVVQSPRYKIIEKKQPVAFWCNPISGHNTLYWYLQNLGQGPELLIRYENEEAVDDSQLPKDRFSAERLKGVDSTLKIQPAELGDSAVYLCASSLGQPFQEDTQYFGPGTRLTVL.

This clone has just one count. The chain is built from TRBV25-1 and TRBJ2-3; the match to TRBD2 covers 11 bases. The V gene's germline CDR1 is MGHDK and CDR2 SYGVNS. This CDR3 has 18 amino acids. V gave up 0 bases and J gave up 9 bases; unmatched junction bases: 14. The CDR3 here is CASSEYASGGHPSRTQYF. In nucleotides, the CDR3 is TGTGCCAGCAGTGAATATGCTAGCGGGGGGCACCCGTCACGGACGCAGTATTTT. The full variable domain, in which reference TRBV25-1 and TRBJ2-3 provide the parts outside the CDR3, is EADIYQTPRYLVIGTGKKITLECSQTMGHDKMYWYQQDPGMELHLIHYSYGVNSTEKGDLSSESTVSRIRTEHFPLTLESARPSHTSQYLCASSEYASGGHPSRTQYFGPGTRLTVL.

This clone was seen only a few times. The chain recombines TRBV6-5 with TRBJ1-2; 7 positions match TRBD1. From germline, CDR1 is MNHEY and CDR2 SVGAGI. Unmatched junction bases numbered 5, after V lost 0 bases and J lost 7 bases. This CDR3 contains 14 residues. The CDR3 DNA follows: TGTGCCAGCAGTTACTCGACAGGGCTGGGTGGCTACACCTTC. This translates into CASSYSTGLGGYTF.

This chain uses TRBV5-1 with TRBJ2-1; 10 bases fit TRBD1. V was clipped by 4 bases and J by 7 bases; unmatched bases: 5. Germline V gives CDR1 SGHRS, CDR2 YFSETQ. This CDR3 comprises 14 residues. CDR3 DNA: TGCGCCAGCAGCGGGGGGACAGGGGTGAATGAGCAGTTCTTC. Protein product: CASSGGTGVNEQFF.

The CDR3 protein is CASSDTLTYEQYF. For the CDR3, the DNA is TGTGCCAGCAGTGACACGCTTACCTACGAGCAGTACTTC. This chain uses TRBV25-1 with TRBJ2-5, with D unresolved. The J call could be wrong; TRBJ2-7 is a better fit for the DNA end. The CDR3 sequence is 13 residues long. Germline CDR1 and CDR2: MGHDK and SYGVNS.

This rearrangement joins TRBV30 to TRBJ1-5; no firm D call. Germline CDR1 and CDR2: GTSNPN and SVGIG (reference sequence). V gave up 0 bases and J gave up 3 bases, with 6 bases separating them. The CDR3 is made up of 13 amino acids. CDR3 DNA: TGTGCCTGGAGTGTAGAGGCCAATCAGCCCCAGCATTTT. It specifies CAWSVEANQPQHF.

A remark on this clone: This sample includes further DNA sequences coding for the same CDR3. The chain recombines TRBV2 with TRBJ1-5; TRBD1 agrees at 10 bases. The CDR3 is made up of 15 amino acids. V was clipped by 4 bases and J by 2 bases; unmatched bases: 2. The germline gives CDR1 SNHLY, CDR2 FYNNEI. In nucleotides, the CDR3 is TGTGCCAGCAGTGGGACAGGGGGGGGCAATCAGCCCCAGCATTTT. Its protein product is CASSGTGGGNQPQHF.

This chain connects TRBV6-5 to TRBJ2-7; 10 positions agree with TRBD1. Unmatched junction bases numbered 8, after V lost 6 bases and J lost 6 bases. Germline assignment: CDR1 MNHEY and CDR2 SVGAGI. The CDR3 is 14 residues long. The CDR3 is CASRFGTGVGEQYF. Written as DNA, the CDR3 is TGTGCCAGCAGATTCGGGACAGGGGTAGGCGAGCAGTACTTC.

This chain links TRBV11-2 with TRBJ1-2, with a possible D match to TRBD1 (6 bases). Trimming took 5 bases from V and 3 from J, leaving 13 bases between them. CDR3 length equals 14 residues. The germline gives CDR1 SGHAT, CDR2 FQNNGV. The CDR3 DNA follows: TGTGCCAGCAGCGTAGCAGGGGCCCACTATGGCTACACCTTC. Its protein product is CASSVAGAHYGYTF.

The V gene is TRBV5-1, the J gene TRBJ2-2; a possible D gene is TRBD2 (6 bases). Germline assignment: CDR1 SGHRS and CDR2 YFSETQ. This CDR3 is built from 15 residues. Trimming removed 7 bases from V and 0 bases from J, with 13 bases in between. The CDR3 spells CASGRDLPNTGELFF. The CDR3 DNA reads TGCGCCAGCGGCCGGGACTTACCGAACACCGGGGAGCTGTTTTTT. Using reference TRBV5-1 and TRBJ2-2 for the parts outside the CDR3, the full variable domain is KAGVTQTPRYLIKTRGQQVTLSCSPISGHRSVSWYQQTPGQGLQFLFEYFSETQRNKGNFPGRFSGRQFSNSRSEMNVSTLELGDSALYLCASGRDLPNTGELFFGEGSRLTVL.

In this sample, this clone turned up once. The sample has other DNA sequences that encode this CDR3 too. The genes are TRBV5-6 and TRBJ1-2, with a possible D match to TRBD1 (6 bases). Trimming stripped 0 bases from V and 0 bases from J, with 9 bases between. The CDR3 spans 15 residues. From germline, CDR1 is SGHDT and CDR2 YYEEEE. CDR3 in DNA: TGTGCCAGCAGCTTGGTGGGGGCGACTAACTATGGCTACACCTTC. Residues: CASSLVGATNYGYTF.

V gene TRBV9 combines with J gene TRBJ2-3; 10 nucleotides agree with TRBD2. The CDR3 runs to 15 residues. CDR1 and CDR2 from the germline V gene are SGDLS and YYNGEE. V shed 3 bases and J 5 bases; nucleotides not matched to a gene: 6. The CDR3 DNA sequence: TGTGCCAGCAGCGGAAGCGGGGGGGCCGGAGATACGCAGTATTTT. Amino acid sequence: CASSGSGGAGDTQYF.

This chain connects TRBV18 to TRBJ2-5; 12 positions agree with TRBD2. The J call may be faulty, since TRBJ2-7 better matches the DNA end. CDR1 and CDR2 from the germline V gene are KGHSH and LQKENI. CDR3 length: 15 amino acids. DNA for the CDR3: TGTGCCAGCTCACCGCGGACTAGCGGGGCCTACGAGCAGTACTTC. Protein product: CASSPRTSGAYEQYF.

This clone was detected only a few times. V and J are TRBV10-2 and TRBJ1-1; D is unresolved. Germline lookup yields CDR1 WSHSY and CDR2 SAAADI. The V end lost 3 bases, the J end lost 1 base, and 6 bases lay between the germline ends. This CDR3 comprises 13 residues. The CDR3 is CASSDQANTEAFF. CDR3 DNA sequence: TGCGCCAGCAGTGATCAGGCGAACACTGAAGCTTTCTTT.

CDR3 sequence reads: CASSLVGGETQYF. The CDR3, as DNA: TGCGCCAGCAGCTTGGTGGGGGGAGAGACCCAGTACTTC. This chain connects TRBV5-1 to TRBJ2-5; TRBD2 is a possible D gene (6 bases). V was shortened by 0 bases and J by 4 bases, with 7 bases between the two germline ends. The CDR3 sequence is 13 residues long. Germline CDR1 reads SGHRS; CDR2 reads YFSETQ.

The V gene is TRBV7-9, the J gene TRBJ2-7; 8 bases align to TRBD1. The trim removed 5 bases at V and 0 bases at J, leaving 6 bases unmatched. Germline V CDR1 and CDR2: SEHNR, FQNEAQ (reference sequence). CDR3 size: 15 residues. The CDR3 coding sequence is TGTGCCAGCAGCGTAGGACAGGGCGCCTCCTACGAGCAGTACTTC. Translating gives CASSVGQGASYEQYF.

This chain joins TRBV28 and TRBJ1-5; D is ambiguous. Per germline, CDR1 MDHEN and CDR2 SYDVKM. CDR3 size: 15 residues. The germline V and J ends were trimmed by 4 bases and 0 bases, with 10 bases remaining between them. DNA for the CDR3: TGTGCCAGCAGTTCCACACATTATAGCAATCAGCCCCAGCATTTT. It codes for CASSSTHYSNQPQHF.

About this clone: Germline and junction disagree at one end, which may indicate a read error. V and J are TRBV14 and TRBJ1-1; 7 nucleotides line up with TRBD1. The CDR3 is made up of 14 amino acids. Germline lookup yields CDR1 SGHDN and CDR2 FVKESK. This CDR3 is CASGPTGLNTDAFF. As DNA, the CDR3 is TGTGCCAGCGGACCGACAGGGCTGAACACTGATGCTTTCTTT.

The genes are TRBV6-5 and TRBJ1-2; 8 bases line up with TRBD1. CDR3 length equals 12 residues. CDR1 is MNHEY and CDR2 is SVGAGI in the germline V gene. With V trimmed by 7 bases and J by 7 bases, 5 bases remained unmatched. CDR3: CASNPGGSGYTF. The CDR3 region has the DNA TGTGCCAGCAATCCAGGGGGCTCTGGCTACACCTTC.

The chain combines TRBV10-3 with TRBJ1-1, with 8 positions matching TRBD1. Trimming at V came to 3 bases and at J to 10 bases, leaving 13 bases not matched to a gene. The CDR3 spans 15 residues. CDR1 and CDR2 from the germline V gene are ENHRY and SYGVKD. CDR3 sequence reads: CAISDQDRGPWAAFF. The CDR3 coding sequence is TGTGCCATCAGTGACCAAGACAGGGGCCCATGGGCAGCTTTCTTT.